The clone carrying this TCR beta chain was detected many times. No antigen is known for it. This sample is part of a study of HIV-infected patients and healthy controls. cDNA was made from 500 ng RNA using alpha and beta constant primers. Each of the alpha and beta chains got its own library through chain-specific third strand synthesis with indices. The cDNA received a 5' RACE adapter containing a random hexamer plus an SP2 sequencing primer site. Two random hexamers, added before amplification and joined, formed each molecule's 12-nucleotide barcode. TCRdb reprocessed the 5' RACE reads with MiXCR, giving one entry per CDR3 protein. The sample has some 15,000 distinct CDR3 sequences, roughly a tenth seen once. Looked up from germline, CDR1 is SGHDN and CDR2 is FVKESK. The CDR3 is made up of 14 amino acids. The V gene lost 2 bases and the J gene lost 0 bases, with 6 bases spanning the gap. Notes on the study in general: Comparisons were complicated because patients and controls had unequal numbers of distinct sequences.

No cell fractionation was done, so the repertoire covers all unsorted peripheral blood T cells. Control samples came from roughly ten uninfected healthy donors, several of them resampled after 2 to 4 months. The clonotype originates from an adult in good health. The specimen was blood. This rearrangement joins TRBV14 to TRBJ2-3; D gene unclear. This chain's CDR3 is CASSQFGSTDTQYF. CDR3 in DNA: TGTGCCAGCAGCCAATTTGGCAGCACAGATACGCAGTATTTT.